The T cell receptor (beta chain) under discussion was sequenced for a study of blood T cells in healthy people across ages. Every participating donor contributed around 9.5 milliliters of peripheral blood through a draw. With each sample, at least 5 micrograms of total RNA were extracted. This CDR3 is built from 14 residues. PCR was performed a second time for roughly 7 to 12 cycles using a sample-barcoded 5' primer and a J-beta primer mix. Each CDR3 protein is one row after TCRdb ran MiXCR on the 5' RACE reads. The table has 750,000 to 950,000 distinct CDR3 sequences, about 55% seen once. Specimen: blood. The TCR was taken from a man aged 80 or over in good health. The chain has TRBV21-1 and TRBJ2-5; the table gives TRBD1 as D, unverified against the DNA. TRBV21-1 is classified as a pseudogene. DNA of the CDR3: TGTGCCAGCAACCCAGGGGCAGGGTCAGAGACCCAGTACTTC. This sequence encodes CASNPGAGSETQYF.